This T cell receptor (beta chain) stems from a study of blood T cell repertoires in COVID-19 (dated by TCRdb to 2020 to 2021). Study-level background: The collaborator samples originated in the United States, Italy and Spain and spanned the acute and convalescent phases of COVID-19. The repertoires were made available in a free public database intended to serve as a resource for research on the immune response to SARS-CoV-2. Where available, HLA class I and class II types were obtained from metadata supplied by the sample provider rather than from assay-based typing. The sample metadata nearly always contained a de-identified subject ID, COVID-19 status, age in years and sex. Deeply sampled blood TCRbeta repertoires from subjects exposed to, actively infected with, or recovered from COVID-19 were included in the dataset. Samples came from the ongoing ImmuneRACE study (first 160 participants) plus 1,254 subjects from 6 global collaborators. The prospective study material was composed of cDNA or gDNA derived from T cells, B-cell-depleted T cells, or PBMCs. Findings and caveats that apply to the study as a whole: The amount of clinical and demographic metadata varied by source and participant and was provided uncurated.

As encoded in the germline V gene, CDR1 is SGHDN while CDR2 is FVKESK. The CDR3 spans 16 residues, from the cysteine through the phenylalanine. The only DNA kept is the CDR3, 48 bases in frame from the first base. After removal of 2 bases from V and 4 bases from J, the junction retains 3 bases not matched to a gene. Comments on this clone: Its antigen is currently not known. No clone much larger than this one lies a single base away; base qualities are absent.

The collaborating institutions used their own protocols to collect whole blood in K2EDTA tubes. For TCRbeta analysis, collaborators shipped samples in one of three forms: frozen whole blood, isolated PBMCs, or DNA extracted from either of those sample types. TCRbeta CDR3 regions were amplified from genomic DNA by means of the immunoSEQ Assay, a bias-controlled multiplex PCR. As for how the authors treated the data: Within the assay, amplification of reference gene primers was used to estimate how many nucleated cells each sample contained. Sequence reads were collapsed and filtered to measure the absolute abundance of every unique TCRbeta CDR3 rearrangement. For each sample, productive Simpson clonality was calculated by taking the square root of Simpson's diversity index across productive rearrangements. Entries here come from immuneACCESS through TCRdb and include only in-frame sequences with V and J called. Some clones fail to appear in such tables; in the studies checked, an unresolved V gene covers under half of the shortfall, and the cause of the remainder is unknown. V, J and clone size are taken as reported in that table, and D and trimming were inferred from the DNA itself. A total of about 200,000 clones appear in this sample, roughly 75% of them only once. The ten largest clones capture 7.2% of the sample.

The sequence was obtained from a woman in her seventies with acute or convalescent COVID-19. Recombination linked TRBV14 to TRBJ2-1, with 12 junctional bases fitting TRBD2. Sequencing was carried out using peripheral blood. The nucleotide sequence is given as TGTGCCAGCAGCCAACGGCTAGCGGGGGGGTACAATGAGCAGTTCTTC. This translates into CASSQRLAGGYNEQFF.